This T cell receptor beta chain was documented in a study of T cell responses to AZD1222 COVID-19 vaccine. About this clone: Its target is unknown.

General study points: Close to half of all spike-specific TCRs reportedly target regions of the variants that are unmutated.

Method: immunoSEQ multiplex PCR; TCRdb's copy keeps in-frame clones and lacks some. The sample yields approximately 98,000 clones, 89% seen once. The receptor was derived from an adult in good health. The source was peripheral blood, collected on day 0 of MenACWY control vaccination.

The CDR3 DNA follows: TGTGCCATCAGTGTGGGGGGGAGCGCTGGGGCCAACGTCCTGACTTTC. This translates into CAISVGGSAGANVLTF. The rearrangement joins TRBV10-3 to TRBJ2-6; 7 bases line up with TRBD2. This CDR3 has 16 amino acids. Trimming took 4 bases from V and 2 from J; bases not matched to a gene: 5. The germline V gene has CDR1 ENHRY and CDR2 SYGVKD.